This TCR beta chain was found in a study of blood T cells in healthy people across ages. Study-wide findings and caveats: Possibly confounding the expanded clonotype changes was the fact that donor CMV status was unknown. Estimates based on one million T cells were treated as lower bounds. Age showed a roughly linear inverse relationship with TCR beta diversity per million T cells.

Total RNA was extracted at no less than 5 micrograms per sample. Alongside a J-beta primer mix, a sample-barcoded 5' primer served in a second PCR lasting about 7 to 11 cycles. TCRdb fed the 5' RACE reads into MiXCR, producing one record per CDR3 protein. In the table there are 1.5 million to 2 million distinct CDR3 sequences, just under 50% of which are singletons. V lost 0 bases and J 0 bases, leaving 11 bases between the germline ends. This CDR3 region has 16 residues. Germline V gene sequence: CDR1 LGHNA, CDR2 YSLEER. About this clonotype: Its specificity is unknown.

This sequence was found in a woman aged 40 to 49 in good health. Material: blood. The chain carries TRBV4-3 and TRBJ1-2; D possibly corresponds to TRBD1 (5 bases). The DNA for the CDR3 is TGCGCCAGCAGCCAAGATTATCGGGGCTCTAACTATGGCTACACCTTC. Translation gives CASSQDYRGSNYGYTF.